This T cell receptor beta chain was captured by sequencing in a study of regulatory T cells in long-lasting Graves disease. General study points: Less diverse TCR repertoires were seen in persistent Graves' patients than in newly diagnosed ones. It was in persistent disease that TRBV28, TRBJ1-2 and TRBJ2-5 were favored.

Libraries of TCR beta came from iRepertoire HTBI primers plus Arm-PCR of CDR3 regions. In the original analysis: Identification yielded 60 or so TRBV and some 15 TRBJ segments across samples. TCRdb itself ran the multiplex PCR reads through MiXCR, one entry per CDR3 protein. The authors' filters were not applied to this entry. Of hundreds of thousands of distinct CDR3 sequences in the sample, roughly a fifth are singletons; the top ten hold 29%. As to time point: persistent/refractory GD, antithyroid drugs over 5 years with positive TRAb. Construction of the TCR library relied on RNA isolated from PBMCs. The patient group derived from an endocrinology department in Xi'an, China. With regard to this clonotype: The target antigen is unknown.

V lost 0 bases, J lost 4 bases, and 15 bases lay in between. The CDR3 sequence is 16 residues long. Germline assignment: CDR1 LGHNA and CDR2 YSLEER. This material consisted of peripheral blood mononuclear cells (PBMCs), taken when the disease was refractory, from a patient treated with antithyroid drugs. The chain employs TRBV4-3 and TRBJ1-2, with a possible D match to TRBD1 (6 bases). This TCR derives from a female donor with Graves disease. The CDR3 loop reads CASSQDRTVTLYGYTF. The CDR3 bases are TGCGCCAGCAGCCAAGATAGGACAGTTACGCTCTATGGCTACACCTTC.